The clone carrying this T cell receptor (beta chain) is termed medium-sized (0.01 to 0.1%). Making TCR cDNA involved 5'RACE template switching, which added UMIs and a universal primer site. One entry per CDR3 protein results from TCRdb running MiXCR on the 5' RACE reads. The top ten hold roughly 0.4% of the sample, which has roughly 16,000 distinct CDR3 sequences, around 4% seen once. This specimen belongs to a study of T cells after yellow fever vaccination. Study as a whole: Researchers used SMART-Seq v4 Ultra Low Input to prepare fractions that had low cell numbers. Notes on the study in general: A secondary response was less intense yet reached its peak sooner, at day 5 versus 15. A large majority of primary-vaccination clones showed up again after the booster (approximately 95% CD4, around 85% CD8).

The V end was cut by 1 base, the J end by 6 bases, with 17 bases between. CDR1 and CDR2 (germline): SGHVS, FQNEAQ. This CDR3 region has 16 residues. This chain links TRBV7-8 with TRBJ2-3; D might be TRBD2 (5 bases). This receptor was identified in a man aged 25-45 years who received the YFV17D yellow fever vaccine. Here the sequenced sample was PBMCs, either bulk or a sorted T-cell subset (CD4+, CD8+, memory, or dextramer-sorted; not recorded which), taken 15 days after the yellow fever booster vaccination. CDR3: CASSLEGGPSPDTQYF. CDR3 sequence (DNA): TGTGCCAGCAGCTTAGAAGGAGGACCTAGCCCGGATACGCAGTATTTT.